This T cell receptor (beta chain) was identified during a study of blood T cell repertoires in COVID-19. Whole-study context: Acute and convalescent COVID-19 samples came from the United States, Italy and Spain. T cells, B-cell-depleted T cells, or PBMCs provided the cDNA or gDNA that served as material.

The germline V gene has CDR1 SGDLS and CDR2 YYNGEE. The CDR3 runs to 15 residues. J gave up 3 bases and V 4 bases, and 8 bases lay outside the gene matches. Original processing notes: Nucleated cell counts were estimated from reference gene primer amplification. The repertoire was sequenced with immunoSEQ multiplex PCR; TCRdb's copy has only in-frame clones and lacks some. V and J calls and clone size are copied from that table; D and trimming were computed from the DNA. The data contain roughly 150,000 clones, around 90% of them singletons. This clone has only one observation. The gene calls are TRBV9 and TRBJ2-5; 8 nucleotides agree with TRBD1. Input material: peripheral blood. The sequence was obtained from a man between 18 and 29 years old with acute or convalescent COVID-19. The CDR3 DNA reads TGTGCCAGCAGCAGGACAGGGAACCCCAAAGAGACCCAGTACTTC. Translation: CASSRTGNPKETQYF.